These 22 T cell receptor beta chains were all obtained from the same sample, sequenced in a study of blood T cell repertoires in COVID-19. Generated by immunoSEQ multiplex PCR, the TCRdb table keeps only in-frame clones and is missing some. Among some 130,000 clones, 87% were seen once, and the ten largest hold 2% to 3%. Source material: peripheral blood. These receptors all come from a man in his fifties with active COVID-19.

The chain recombines TRBV6-5 with TRBJ2-7, with 11 bases identical to TRBD2. Germline CDR1 and CDR2: MNHEY and SVGAGI. The V and J ends lost 6 bases and 6 bases, in that order; junction bases with no gene match: 10. This CDR3 has 15 amino acids. The CDR3: CASRSLAGDRGEQYF. CDR3 nucleotide sequence: TGTGCCAGCAGGTCACTAGCGGGGGACCGAGGCGAGCAGTACTTC.

This chain uses TRBV6-2 or TRBV6-3 with TRBJ2-7, with no clear D. From germline, CDR1 is MNHEY and CDR2 SVGEGT. Trimming left V 3 bases short and J 4 bases short, with 13 bases between. The CDR3 is 14 amino acids. This CDR3 is CASSYLYGEYEQYF. CDR3 nucleotide sequence: TGTGCCAGCAGTTATTTGTACGGAGAATACGAGCAGTACTTC.

This chain connects TRBV9 to TRBJ1-2; TRBD1 might be the D (5 bases). Trimming shortened V by 3 bases and J by 10 bases, and 16 bases separated the two germline ends. CDR3 size: 13 residues. CDR1 is SGDLS and CDR2 is YYNGEE in the germline V gene. The CDR3 coding sequence is TGTGCCAGCAGCGAGACCCTGGGGGGGGACTACACCTTC. Translating gives CASSETLGGDYTF. Together with reference TRBV9 and TRBJ1-2, the CDR3 gives the full variable domain: DSGVTQTPKHLITATGQRVTLRCSPRSGDLSVYWYQQSLDQGLQFLIQYYNGEERAKGNILERFSAQQFPDLHSELNLSSLELGDSALYFCASSETLGGDYTFGSGTRLTVV.

The chain employs TRBV6-1 and TRBJ1-4, with 8 nucleotides matching TRBD1. The CDR3 length is 16 residues. Germline V gene data show CDR1 as MNHNS and CDR2 as SASEGT. V shed 2 bases, J shed 4 bases, and the junction held 6 bases outside the gene matches. Here the CDR3 DNA reads TGTGCCAGCAGTGAATTCGCCGGACAGGGTAATGAAAAACTGTTTTTT. This codes for CASSEFAGQGNEKLFF.

The chain is built from TRBV2 and TRBJ2-5; unclear D gene. Germline assignment: CDR1 SNHLY and CDR2 FYNNEI. The CDR3 totals 11 residues. Trimming pared 6 bases from V and 3 bases from J, leaving 5 bases between. For the CDR3, the DNA is TGTGCCAGCAGACTCAAAGAGACCCAGTACTTC. This gives the protein CASRLKETQYF.

The chain combines TRBV11-2 with TRBJ2-2; TRBD2 is a possible D gene (5 bases). The CDR3 has 14 residues. CDR1 is SGHAT, CDR2 FQNNGV, per germline. The germline V and J ends were trimmed by 3 bases and 7 bases, with 12 bases remaining between them. The chain's CDR3 is CASSFNSAGGELFF. CDR3 DNA: TGTGCCAGCAGCTTCAATAGCGCAGGCGGGGAGCTGTTTTTT.

This clone was counted a few times. This chain uses TRBV10-3 with TRBJ1-1, with 8 nucleotides matching TRBD1. CDR1 and CDR2 from the germline V gene are ENHRY and SYGVKD. V was clipped by 2 bases and J by 3 bases; unmatched bases: 8. The CDR3 covers 16 residues. CDR3 sequence (DNA): TGTGCCATCAGTGAGCCCCCAGGGGGCGTCGACACTGAAGCTTTCTTT. Its translation: CAISEPPGGVDTEAFF.

V is TRBV7-9 and J is TRBJ1-2, with a weak D call TRBD1 (5 bases). V lost 5 bases and J 8 bases, leaving 24 bases between the germline ends. CDR1 SEHNR and CDR2 FQNEAQ come from the germline V gene (reference sequence). The CDR3 length is 16 residues. The CDR3 protein is CASSPGLYKGRGGYTF. The CDR3, as DNA: TGTGCCAGCAGCCCCGGGCTGTATAAAGGCCGGGGGGGCTACACCTTC.

The chain links TRBV29-1 to TRBJ1-1, with TRBD1 as a possible D gene (6 bases). Trimming stripped 5 bases from V and 11 bases from J, with 24 bases between. CDR1 and CDR2 (germline): SQVTM, ANQGSEA. This CDR3 is 14 amino acids long. The DNA of the CDR3 is TGCAGCGTTCAGAACAGGGAGTATACTTTTGGGGCTTTCTTT. It yields the protein CSVQNREYTFGAFF.

V and J are TRBV20-1 and TRBJ2-1; D gene uncertain. The germline V gene encodes CDR1 DFQATT and CDR2 SNEGSKA (reference sequence). Between the trimmed V and J ends, which lost 3 bases and 5 bases, there was a span of 5 bases. There are 11 residues in the CDR3. The CDR3 spells CSARGDNEQFF. CDR3 sequence (DNA): TGCAGTGCTAGGGGCGACAATGAGCAGTTCTTC.

The rearrangement joins TRBV7-6 to TRBJ1-3, with D unresolved. V lost 1 base and J lost 3, with 13 bases in between. The CDR3 runs to 16 residues. The germline gives CDR1 SGHVS, CDR2 FNYEAQ. In DNA form, the CDR3 reads TGTGCCAGCAGCTTAGGTGGCGGATTACTTGGAAACACCATATATTTT. Protein product: CASSLGGGLLGNTIYF.

This clone was found once. The V gene is TRBV5-6, the J gene TRBJ2-7; TRBD1 matches 9 bases. The CDR3 runs to 15 residues. Germline V gene sequence: CDR1 SGHDT, CDR2 YYEEEE. V gave up 4 bases and J gave up 2 bases; unmatched junction bases: 7. For the CDR3, the DNA is TGTGCCAGCAGCCGCCGCGGGACAGGGACCTACGAGCAGTACTTC. This gives the protein CASSRRGTGTYEQYF.

The V and J genes are TRBV30 and TRBJ1-2; D call uncertain. Germline assignment: CDR1 GTSNPN and CDR2 SVGIG (reference sequence). The length of the CDR3 is 13 residues. Trimming cost V 7 bases and J 2 bases, with 14 bases left between them. The CDR3, as DNA: TGTGCCTCCAGGCCTGGCAGAAACTATGGCTACACCTTC. Its translation is CASRPGRNYGYTF.

The chain employs TRBV3-1 (or the pseudogene TRBV3-2) and TRBJ2-7; 12 bases agree with TRBD2. Losses at the gene ends were 4 bases for V and 2 bases for J; bases not matched to a gene: 3. This CDR3 region has 15 residues. Germline CDR1 reads LGHDT; CDR2 reads YNNKEL (reference sequence). CDR3 nucleotides: TGTGCCAGCAGCCCGAGACTAGCGGGGGCCTACGAGCAGTACTTC. Amino acid sequence: CASSPRLAGAYEQYF.

The V and J genes are TRBV2 and TRBJ1-6; 7 nucleotides agree with TRBD1. The CDR3 length is 17 residues. Trimming at V came to 3 bases and at J to 6 bases, leaving 11 bases not matched to a gene. Germline V CDR1 and CDR2: SNHLY, FYNNEI. The DNA of the CDR3 is TGTGCCAGCAGTGAGGGACAGTCTGGATCTGGTAATTCACCCCTCCACTTT. Protein product: CASSEGQSGSGNSPLHF. The full variable domain, rest sourced from reference TRBV2 and TRBJ1-6, is EPEVTQTPSHQVTQMGQEVILRCVPISNHLYFYWYRQILGQKVEFLVSFYNNEISEKSEIFDDQFSVERPDGSNFTLKIRSTKLEDSAMYFCASSEGQSGSGNSPLHFGNGTRLTVT.

V gene TRBV2 combines with J gene TRBJ2-1; D gene uncertain. The germline V and J ends were trimmed by 8 bases and 8 bases, with 13 bases remaining between them. In germline, CDR1 is SNHLY, CDR2 FYNNEI. This CDR3 comprises 12 residues. The CDR3 protein is CASGPYPYEQFF. Written as DNA, the CDR3 is TGTGCCAGCGGGCCGTATCCATATGAGCAGTTCTTC.

The CDR3, as DNA: TGTGCCAGCTCACCACTAGGGGGCACAGATACGCAGTATTTT. Translation: CASSPLGGTDTQYF. The chain uses TRBV18 and TRBJ2-3; TRBD1 might be the D (5 bases). Deletions cut 1 base from V and 1 base from J, with 6 bases between. This CDR3 comprises 14 residues. Germline CDR1 reads KGHSH; CDR2 reads LQKENI.

The rearrangement joins TRBV7-6 to TRBJ2-1; weak D call: TRBD2 (6 bases). This CDR3 is built from 13 residues. With 1 base removed from V and 10 bases from J, the gap between germline ends came to 11 bases. The germline CDR1 and CDR2 sequences are SGHVS and FNYEAQ. The chain's CDR3 is CASSLEAAGEQFF. The CDR3 DNA follows: TGTGCCAGCAGCTTAGAGGCGGCGGGGGAGCAGTTCTTC.

V and J are TRBV5-4 and TRBJ2-5; 8 nucleotides agree with TRBD2. The CDR3 contains 14 residues. Trimming removed 4 bases from V and 1 base from J; junction bases left unmatched: 3. Germline CDR1 reads SGHNT; CDR2 reads YYREEE (reference sequence). CDR3 nucleotide sequence: TGTGCCAGCAGCCTACTAGCGGCCCAAGAGACCCAGTACTTC. It translates to CASSLLAAQETQYF. Full variable domain (remainder filled in from reference TRBV5-4 and TRBJ2-5): ETGVTQSPTHLIKTRGQQVTLRCSSQSGHNTVSWYQQALGQGPQFIFQYYREEENGRGNFPPRFSGLQFPNYSSELNVNALELDDSALYLCASSLLAAQETQYFGPGTRLLVL.

V is TRBV6-5 and J is TRBJ2-7, with 7 bases matching TRBD1. V lost 5 bases, J lost 4 bases, and 8 bases stayed unmatched. CDR3 length equals 14 residues. In germline, CDR1 is MNHEY, CDR2 SVGAGI. The DNA of the CDR3 is TGTGCCAGCAGTAGCGACAGGGTCGCGTACGAGCAGTACTTC. Its protein product is CASSSDRVAYEQYF.

In its sample, this clone was seen a few times. The chain has TRBV7-2 and TRBJ2-2; 8 bases are shared with TRBD2. The CDR3 covers 16 residues. V gave up 7 bases and J gave up 9 bases; unmatched junction bases: 16. In germline, CDR1 is SGHTA, CDR2 FQGNSA. For the CDR3, the DNA is TGTGCCAGCAACTCCTGGACTAGCCCTTCGGGGCGGGAGCTGTTTTTT. Translation gives CASNSWTSPSGRELFF.

The CDR3 here is CASSLGQSQRETQYF. DNA for the CDR3: TGCGCCAGCAGCCTAGGACAGTCTCAAAGAGAGACCCAGTACTTC. The J gene is TRBJ2-5, the V gene TRBV5-1, with D possibly matching TRBD1 (6 bases). The germline CDR1 and CDR2 sequences are SGHRS and YFSETQ. V lost 4 bases, J lost 4 bases, and 17 bases lay in between. The CDR3 is made up of 15 amino acids.